The 21 T cell receptor beta chains reported below all come from one sample, sequenced in a study of blood T cell repertoires in COVID-19 (dated by TCRdb to between 2020 and 2021). The library was produced with the immunoSEQ multiplex PCR assay. Sourced from immuneACCESS, this table was stored by TCRdb with only in-frame sequences that have V and J called. A share of the clones is absent; for the studies checked, an unresolved V gene accounts for under half, and the remainder has no known explanation. For this sample the table gives 150,000 or so clones, of which approximately 88% were detected only once. In total, the top ten clones hold about 5% of the sample. Sequences were obtained from PBMCs or T cells enriched from blood (not recorded which). Receptor source: a man between 70 and 80 years old who had been exposed to COVID-19.

V is TRBV28 and J is TRBJ2-7; a possible D gene is TRBD1 (6 bases). The CDR3 spans 15 residues. Germline CDR1 and CDR2: MDHEN and SYDVKM. V dropped 1 base and J dropped 0 bases, with 10 bases sitting between them. The CDR3 region is CASSLSGTFSYEQYF. The CDR3 nucleotides are TGTGCCAGCAGTTTATCGGGGACATTCTCCTACGAGCAGTACTTC.

In its sample, this clone was seen once. The chain recombines TRBV4-3 with TRBJ1-3, with D possibly TRBD1 on 6 matching bases. The CDR3 totals 15 residues. Trimming pared 4 bases from V and 4 bases from J, leaving 14 bases between. Germline CDR1 reads LGHNA; CDR2 reads YSLEER. The DNA for the CDR3 is TGCGCCAGCAGCCTGACGCAGGGGTTCGGAAACACCATATATTTT. Translation: CASSLTQGFGNTIYF.

J is TRBJ1-5 and V is TRBV4-2; the D gene is possibly TRBD1 (6 bases). With 2 bases removed from V and 0 bases from J, the gap between germline ends came to 14 bases. The CDR3 is made up of 17 amino acids. Germline V gene data show CDR1 as LGHNA and CDR2 as YNFKEQ. CDR3 in DNA: TGTGCCAGCAGCCAAATTCGGGGGGCTAATAGCAATCAGCCCCAGCATTTT. Translation gives CASSQIRGANSNQPQHF.

V gene TRBV5-5 combines with J gene TRBJ1-1; 9 positions agree with TRBD1. V gave up 0 bases and J gave up 8 bases; unmatched junction bases: 2. The V gene's germline CDR1 is SGHKS and CDR2 YYEKEE (reference sequence). This CDR3 contains 13 residues. The CDR3 loop is CASSLDGQGEAFF. In DNA form, the CDR3 reads TGTGCCAGCAGCTTGGACGGACAGGGGGAAGCTTTCTTT.

The gene calls are TRBV21-1 and TRBJ1-2; the table names TRBD1, a call not compared with the DNA. TRBV21-1 is labeled a pseudogene. The CDR3 runs 16 residues. The CDR3 region has the DNA TGTGCCAGCAGCAACGATTGGGACAGGGGGAAGTACGGCTACACCTTC. Translated, it gives CASSNDWDRGKYGYTF.

This chain connects TRBV9 to TRBJ2-2; TRBD2 agrees at 9 bases. Trimming at V came to 0 bases and at J to 4 bases, leaving 7 bases not matched to a gene. From germline, CDR1 is SGDLS and CDR2 YYNGEE. The CDR3 totals 17 residues. The CDR3 spells CASSVAPAGGITGELFF. CDR3 nucleotides: TGTGCCAGCAGCGTAGCTCCAGCGGGAGGTATCACCGGGGAGCTGTTTTTT.

This rearrangement joins TRBV28 to TRBJ2-3; 7 bases fit TRBD1. This CDR3 contains 15 residues. The ends lost 10 bases at V and 1 base at J; junction bases unmatched: 11. Germline CDR1 and CDR2: MDHEN and SYDVKM. CDR3 in amino acids: CATFPDRKRTDTQYF. CDR3 nucleotides: TGTGCCACCTTCCCGGACAGGAAACGCACAGATACGCAGTATTTT.

The rearrangement uses TRBV19 and TRBJ1-5; D is perhaps TRBD1 (6 bases). V shed 6 bases and J shed 2 bases, with 11 bases lying between them. The CDR3 contains 14 residues. Germline V gene lookup returns CDR1 LNHDA and CDR2 SQIVND (reference sequence). The chain's CDR3 is CASSFSGGNQPQHF. The CDR3 DNA sequence: TGTGCCAGTAGCTTCTCAGGGGGCAATCAGCCCCAGCATTTT.

This clone was seen just once. The chain recombines TRBV11-2 with TRBJ1-1, with TRBD1 identical over 7 bases. Trimming at V came to 4 bases and at J to 4 bases, leaving 9 bases not matched to a gene. There are 15 residues in the CDR3. CDR1 SGHAT and CDR2 FQNNGV come from the germline V gene. CDR3 bases: TGTGCCAGCAGCTACCGACAGGGCCGGGGCACTGAAGCTTTCTTT. This sequence encodes CASSYRQGRGTEAFF.

The rearrangement uses TRBV5-5 and TRBJ1-1; D uncertain. Between the trimmed V and J ends, which lost 0 bases and 11 bases, there was a span of 11 bases. The germline gives CDR1 SGHKS, CDR2 YYEKEE (reference sequence). There are 12 residues in the CDR3. The CDR3 coding sequence is TGTGCCAGCAGCTTGGAGATAGGGAGGGCTTTCTTT. Translation: CASSLEIGRAFF.

V and J are TRBV28 and TRBJ1-6, with TRBD1 identical over 8 bases. The CDR3 extends over 16 amino acids. J was trimmed by 7 bases and V by 3 bases; bases with no gene match: 8. Germline V lookup: CDR1 MDHEN, CDR2 SYDVKM. CDR3 region: CASSFFATGENSPLHF. CDR3 nucleotides: TGTGCCAGCAGTTTTTTCGCGACAGGGGAGAATTCACCCCTCCACTTT.

This chain links TRBV5-5 with TRBJ2-7; 8 bases agree with TRBD1. J was trimmed by 0 bases and V by 5 bases; bases with no gene match: 10. The CDR3 contains 16 residues. Per the germline V gene, CDR1 is SGHKS and CDR2 is YYEKEE (reference sequence). This chain's CDR3 is CASRNQGAASSYEQYF. As DNA, the CDR3 is TGTGCCAGCAGGAACCAGGGGGCGGCGAGCTCCTACGAGCAGTACTTC.

The rearrangement links TRBV5-4 to TRBJ2-2; D uncertain. CDR1 is SGHNT and CDR2 is YYREEE in the germline V gene (reference sequence). The V end was cut by 0 bases, the J end by 0 bases, with 6 bases between. This CDR3 has 15 amino acids. CDR3: CASSLVAANTGELFF. In DNA, the CDR3 is TGTGCCAGCAGCTTGGTGGCCGCGAACACCGGGGAGCTGTTTTTT. The full variable domain, with the rest looked up from reference TRBV5-4 and TRBJ2-2, is ETGVTQSPTHLIKTRGQQVTLRCSSQSGHNTVSWYQQALGQGPQFIFQYYREEENGRGNFPPRFSGLQFPNYSSELNVNALELDDSALYLCASSLVAANTGELFFGEGSRLTVL.

This clone was seen once. V usage is TRBV27 and J usage is TRBJ2-1; 11 positions agree with TRBD1. Unmatched junction bases numbered 16, after V lost 5 bases and J lost 4 bases. The CDR3 is 19 amino acids. Germline V gene sequence: CDR1 MNHEY, CDR2 SMNVEV (reference sequence). In DNA form, the CDR3 reads TGTGCCAGCAGTGCTGGACAGGGGGCAGACTGGGGAGGGTACAATGAGCAGTTCTTC. This encodes CASSAGQGADWGGYNEQFF.

V usage is TRBV5-1 and J usage is TRBJ2-5; 11 positions agree with TRBD1. V was pared by 1 base and J by 4 bases, with 6 bases of the junction left unmatched. The CDR3 is made up of 16 amino acids. Per the germline V gene, CDR1 is SGHRS and CDR2 is YFSETQ. CDR3 DNA sequence: TGCGCCAGCAGCTTGCTGTCCGGGACAGGGGGAGAGACCCAGTACTTC. It codes for CASSLLSGTGGETQYF.

CDR3 nucleotide sequence: TGTGCCAGCAGCCGGGACAGGGTAGATCAGCCCCAGCATTTT. Its protein product is CASSRDRVDQPQHF. The rearrangement links TRBV6-5 to TRBJ1-5, with 9 bases fitting TRBD1. Germline V gene data show CDR1 as MNHEY and CDR2 as SVGAGI. The CDR3 loop spans 14 amino acids. With 6 bases clipped from V and 5 bases from J, the junction kept 5 bases outside the gene matches.

This sequence joins TRBV5-1 and TRBJ2-3; 8 bases are a match to TRBD2. Germline V gene lookup returns CDR1 SGHRS and CDR2 YFSETQ. The CDR3 has 15 amino acids. V dropped 0 bases and J dropped 1; count of bases not matched to a gene: 1. The CDR3 DNA follows: TGCGCCAGCAGCTTGGCACTAGCGGGCACAGATACGCAGTATTTT. It codes for CASSLALAGTDTQYF.

The chain carries TRBV20-1 and TRBJ1-4; unclear D gene. CDR1 and CDR2 (germline): DFQATT, SNEGSKA (reference sequence). V gave up 5 bases and J gave up 7 bases, with 8 bases separating them. The CDR3 spans 11 residues. CDR3 in DNA: TGCAGTGCTCCGACACTTGAAAAACTGTTTTTT. Amino acids: CSAPTLEKLFF.

This chain links TRBV27 with TRBJ1-5, with D unresolved. This CDR3 contains 14 residues. Germline lookup yields CDR1 MNHEY and CDR2 SMNVEV (reference sequence). Deletions cut 5 bases from V and 10 bases from J, with 18 bases between. The CDR3 protein is CASSQSGQAGPQHF. CDR3 nucleotides: TGTGCCAGCAGTCAATCGGGCCAGGCGGGACCCCAGCATTTT.

The rearrangement joins TRBV28 to TRBJ1-4; 9 nucleotides line up with TRBD1. CDR3 size: 13 residues. From germline, CDR1 is MDHEN and CDR2 SYDVKM. With V trimmed by 5 bases and J by 6 bases, 1 base remained unmatched. CDR3 nucleotide sequence: TGTGCCAGCAGTAGGACAGGGGATGAAAAACTGTTTTTT. Its protein is CASSRTGDEKLFF.

The chain carries TRBV28 and TRBJ2-1, with TRBD2 identical over 7 bases. From germline, CDR1 is MDHEN and CDR2 SYDVKM. V lost 4 bases, J lost 7 bases, and 7 bases stayed unmatched. This CDR3 contains 14 residues. DNA of the CDR3: TGTGCCAGCAGTTCCACTAGCGAGGTAAATGAGCAGTTCTTC. Its translation is CASSSTSEVNEQFF.